The 19 T cell receptor beta chains presented below share a single source sample, sequenced in a study of T cells after yellow fever vaccination. In TCRdb, the 5' RACE reads were re-called with MiXCR into one record per CDR3 protein. The sample includes approximately 74,000 distinct CDR3 sequences, more than 5.5% of them seen just once. The specimen was CD8+ T cells sorted from PBMCs, collected 5 to 6 days after the first yellow fever vaccination. The receptor source for this set is a man younger than 35 who received the YFV17D yellow fever vaccine.

This clonotype was detected only a few times. The CDR3, as DNA: TGCAGTGCTACGTTGGACAGGGTCGACTCCTACGAGCAGTACTTC. Amino acids: CSATLDRVDSYEQYF. The chain links TRBV20-1 to TRBJ2-7; 8 bases are a match to TRBD1. This CDR3 is built from 15 residues. CDR1 is DFQATT, CDR2 SNEGSKA, per germline (reference sequence). Germline trimming cut 4 bases from V and 0 bases from J; bases unmatched to any gene: 8.

This clonotype was counted between two and nine times. The rearrangement joins TRBV27 to TRBJ1-5; 7 nucleotides match TRBD1. Germline V lookup: CDR1 MNHEY, CDR2 SMNVEV (reference sequence). J gave up 4 bases and V 6 bases, and 9 bases lay outside the gene matches. CDR3 length: 15 residues. The CDR3 sequence: CASSSYTGANQPQHF. The DNA of the CDR3 is TGTGCCAGCAGCTCGTACACAGGGGCGAATCAGCCCCAGCATTTT.

In its sample, this clonotype was seen many times. The chain uses TRBV7-9 and TRBJ1-3; 7 nucleotides align to TRBD1. From germline, CDR1 is SEHNR and CDR2 FQNEAQ (reference sequence). With 4 bases clipped from V and 4 bases from J, the junction kept 10 bases outside the gene matches. This CDR3 region has 16 residues. The CDR3 sequence is CASSSSITGVGNTIYF. The CDR3 DNA follows: TGTGCCAGCAGCTCGAGCATAACAGGGGTCGGAAACACCATATATTTT.

In its sample, this clonotype was seen many times. The chain joins TRBV7-8 to TRBJ2-7; TRBD2 might be the D (6 bases). Per the germline V gene, CDR1 is SGHVS and CDR2 is FQNEAQ. Trimming pared 5 bases from V and 3 bases from J, leaving 17 bases between. The CDR3 extends over 15 amino acids. The CDR3 region has the DNA TGTGCCAGCAGCCCAGACGGGGGTTCGATCTACGAGCAGTACTTC. Residues: CASSPDGGSIYEQYF.

This clonotype was counted ten times or more. The genes are TRBV6-1 and TRBJ2-7, with a weak D call TRBD2 (6 bases). This CDR3 comprises 13 residues. The V gene's germline CDR1 is MNHNS and CDR2 SASEGT. Trimming cost V 1 base and J 3 bases, with 7 bases left between them. CDR3 DNA: TGTGCCAGCAGTGAAGTGGGGGGCTACGAGCAGTACGTC. This gives the protein CASSEVGGYEQYV.

As for this clonotype: Given a much more abundant clone one base away, this may be a read error. The J gene is TRBJ1-4, the V gene TRBV12-3 or TRBV12-4; D ambiguous. The CDR3 spans 12 residues. CDR3 sequence reads: CACSFPNEKLFF. CDR3 nucleotides: TGTGCCTGCAGTTTCCCGAATGAAAAACTGTTTTTT.

This clonotype was recorded a few times. The J gene is TRBJ2-7, the V gene TRBV5-1; 9 bases map to TRBD1. Looked up from germline, CDR1 is SGHRS and CDR2 is YFSETQ. The ends lost 3 bases at V and 4 bases at J; junction bases unmatched: 2. The CDR3 is made up of 13 amino acids. Here the CDR3 DNA reads TGCGCCAGCAGCTGGGGACAGGGATACGAGCAGTACTTC. Encoded protein: CASSWGQGYEQYF.

V gene TRBV19 combines with J gene TRBJ2-3; TRBD1 might be the D (5 bases). V was cut by 7 bases and J by 6 bases, with 14 bases left in between. The CDR3 is 13 amino acids. The germline gives CDR1 LNHDA, CDR2 SQIVND (reference sequence). CDR3 sequence (DNA): TGTGCCAGTACCCCGACAGTTTCGGATACGCAGTATTTT. This encodes CASTPTVSDTQYF.

This clonotype was found many times. V is TRBV12-3 or TRBV12-4 and J is TRBJ2-7; no clear D. Trimming stripped 3 bases from V and 3 bases from J, with 12 bases between. This CDR3 is built from 14 residues. Written as DNA, the CDR3 is TGTGCCAGCAGTTTTCCCCCCCCGAACTACGAGCAGTACTTC. This translates into CASSFPPPNYEQYF.

This clonotype was seen many times. The chain combines TRBV6-2 or TRBV6-3 with TRBJ1-5; a weak D match, TRBD1 (6 bases). Looked up from germline, CDR1 is MNHEY and CDR2 is SVGEGT. The CDR3 covers 13 residues. V was shortened by 6 bases and J by 4 bases, with 10 bases between the two germline ends. Written as DNA, the CDR3 is TGTGCCAGCAGCTACCAGGGGAATCAGCCCCAGCATTTT. Translation: CASSYQGNQPQHF.

J is TRBJ2-3 and V is TRBV4-1, with 9 bases matching TRBD1. This CDR3 is 22 amino acids long. Germline trimming cut 4 bases from V and 2 bases from J; bases unmatched to any gene: 25. From germline, CDR1 is MGHRA and CDR2 YSYEKL. Here the CDR3 DNA reads TGCGCCAGCAGCCGTTTGACAGGGGGGCGCTATGGGGAGGCCCCGGACACAGATACGCAGTATTTT. Protein: CASSRLTGGRYGEAPDTDTQYF.

V usage is TRBV28 and J usage is TRBJ2-7, with D maybe TRBD1 (6 bases). This CDR3 region has 16 residues. Trimming cost V 4 bases and J 5 bases, with 21 bases left between them. Germline V gene sequence: CDR1 MDHEN, CDR2 SYDVKM. The CDR3 DNA reads TGTGCCAGCAGTTCCGGACAGTCACCTGGAAGCAACGAGCAGTACGTC. Residues: CASSSGQSPGSNEQYV.

This clonotype was counted at least ten times. The CDR3 protein is CSARTHGTGDLETQYF. In DNA, the CDR3 is TGCAGTGCTAGAACCCACGGAACAGGGGATTTGGAGACCCAGTACTTC. The rearrangement links TRBV20-1 to TRBJ2-5; 7 bases match TRBD1. Germline loops: CDR1 DFQATT, CDR2 SNEGSKA (reference sequence). The length of the CDR3 is 16 residues. With V trimmed by 2 bases and J by 5 bases, 14 bases remained unmatched.

The sample holds a few counts of this clonotype. The J gene is TRBJ1-1, the V gene TRBV27; TRBD1 aligns across 8 bases. The germline CDR1 and CDR2 sequences are MNHEY and SMNVEV (reference sequence). V was pared by 6 bases and J by 4 bases, with 4 bases of the junction left unmatched. The CDR3 sequence is 13 residues long. The CDR3 is CASRFTGGTEAFF. CDR3 nucleotides: TGTGCCAGCAGATTTACAGGGGGCACTGAAGCTTTCTTT.

In this sample, this clonotype turned up many times. The chain links TRBV5-1 to TRBJ2-5, with D unclear. CDR3 size: 13 residues. Germline-derived CDR1 and CDR2 are SGHRS and YFSETQ. V was pared by 1 base and J by 3 bases, with 7 bases between. In DNA form, the CDR3 reads TGCGCCAGCAGCTTGTACGTCGAAGAGACCCAGTACTTC. Encoded protein: CASSLYVEETQYF. The full variable domain, with the rest looked up from reference TRBV5-1 and TRBJ2-5, is KAGVTQTPRYLIKTRGQQVTLSCSPISGHRSVSWYQQTPGQGLQFLFEYFSETQRNKGNFPGRFSGRQFSNSRSEMNVSTLELGDSALYLCASSLYVEETQYFGPGTRLLVL.

This clonotype turned up a few times. This chain uses TRBV20-1 with TRBJ2-7; D may be TRBD2 (5 bases). This CDR3 region has 14 residues. The germline CDR1 and CDR2 sequences are DFQATT and SNEGSKA (reference sequence). The ends were cut back, 3 bases at V and 4 bases at J, with 16 bases in the middle. The CDR3 DNA reads as TGCAGTGCTAGTCTCGACACCCGCGGGTACGAGCAGTACTTC. This codes for CSASLDTRGYEQYF.

This clonotype was seen a few times. At one boundary the junction diverges from the germline segment, which might be a read error. Here the CDR3 reads CASSLVGLAGVRNKVF. For the CDR3, the DNA is TGTGCCAGCAGCTTAGTCGGACTAGCGGGGGTTAGAAACAAGGTCTTC. V gene TRBV7-9 combines with J gene TRBJ2-1; 13 nucleotides line up with TRBD2. The CDR3 sequence is 16 residues long. The V gene's germline CDR1 is SEHNR and CDR2 FQNEAQ (reference sequence).

This clonotype was detected ten times or more. The V call is TRBV2, the J call TRBJ2-3; D is perhaps TRBD2 (6 bases). The germline gives CDR1 SNHLY, CDR2 FYNNEI. Trimming pared 6 bases from V and 2 bases from J, leaving 12 bases between. The CDR3 is 14 amino acids. The CDR3 here is CASRSGGFTDTQYF. In nucleotides, the CDR3 is TGTGCCAGCAGATCCGGGGGATTCACAGATACGCAGTATTTT.

This rearrangement joins TRBV6-2 or TRBV6-3 to TRBJ1-2; tentative D call: TRBD1 (6 bases). V was pared by 0 bases and J by 3 bases, with 14 bases between. The CDR3 covers 16 residues. Germline CDR1 is MNHEY and CDR2 is SVGEGT. For the CDR3, the DNA is TGTGCCAGCAGTTACTCGATCCACAGGGTGGACTATGGCTACACCTTC. It is translated as CASSYSIHRVDYGYTF.